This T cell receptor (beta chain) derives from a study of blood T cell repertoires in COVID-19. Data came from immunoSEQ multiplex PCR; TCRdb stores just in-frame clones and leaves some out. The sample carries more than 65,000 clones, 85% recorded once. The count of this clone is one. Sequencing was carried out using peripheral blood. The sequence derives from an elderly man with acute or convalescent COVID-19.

The CDR3 here is CASSSGQGTGNTIYF. CDR3 coding DNA: TGTGCCAGCTCATCTGGACAGGGGACAGGAAACACCATATATTTT. The V call is TRBV18, the J call TRBJ1-3; 9 nucleotides match TRBD1. Unmatched junction bases numbered 6, after V lost 5 bases and J lost 4 bases. From germline, CDR1 is KGHSH and CDR2 LQKENI. The CDR3 sequence is 15 residues long.